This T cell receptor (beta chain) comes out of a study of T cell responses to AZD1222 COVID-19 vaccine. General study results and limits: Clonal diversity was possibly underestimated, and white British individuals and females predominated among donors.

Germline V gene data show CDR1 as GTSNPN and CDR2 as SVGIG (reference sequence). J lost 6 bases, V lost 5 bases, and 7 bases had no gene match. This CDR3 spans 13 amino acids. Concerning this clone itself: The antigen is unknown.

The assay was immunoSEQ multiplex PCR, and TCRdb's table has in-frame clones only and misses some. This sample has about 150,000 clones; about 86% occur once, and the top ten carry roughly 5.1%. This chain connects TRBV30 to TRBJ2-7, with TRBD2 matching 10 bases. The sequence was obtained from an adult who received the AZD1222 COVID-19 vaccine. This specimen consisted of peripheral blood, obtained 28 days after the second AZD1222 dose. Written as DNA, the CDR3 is TGTGCCTGGGTTGGGGGACTAGCGCTCGAGCAGTACTTC. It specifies CAWVGGLALEQYF.